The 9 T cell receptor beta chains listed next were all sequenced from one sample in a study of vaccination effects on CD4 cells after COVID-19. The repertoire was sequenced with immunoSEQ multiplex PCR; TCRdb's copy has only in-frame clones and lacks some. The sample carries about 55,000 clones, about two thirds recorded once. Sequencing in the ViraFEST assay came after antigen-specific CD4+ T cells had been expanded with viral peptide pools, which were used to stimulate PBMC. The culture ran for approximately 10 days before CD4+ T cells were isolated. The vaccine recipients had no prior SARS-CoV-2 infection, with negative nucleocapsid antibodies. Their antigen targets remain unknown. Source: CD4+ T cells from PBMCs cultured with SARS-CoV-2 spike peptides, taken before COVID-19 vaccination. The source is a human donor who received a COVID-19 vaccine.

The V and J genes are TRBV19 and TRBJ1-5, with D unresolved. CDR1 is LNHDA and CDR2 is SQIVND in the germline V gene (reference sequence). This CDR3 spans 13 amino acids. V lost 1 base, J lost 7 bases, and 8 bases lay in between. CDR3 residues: CASSIGVRQPQHF. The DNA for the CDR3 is TGTGCCAGTAGTATAGGGGTACGGCAGCCCCAGCATTTT.

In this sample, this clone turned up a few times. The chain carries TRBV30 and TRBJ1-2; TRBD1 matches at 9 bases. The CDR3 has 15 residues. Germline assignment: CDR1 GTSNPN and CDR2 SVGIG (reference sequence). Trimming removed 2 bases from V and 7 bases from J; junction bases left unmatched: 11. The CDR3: CAWSPPDRGIVGYTF. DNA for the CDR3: TGTGCCTGGAGTCCCCCGGACAGGGGCATAGTTGGCTACACCTTC.

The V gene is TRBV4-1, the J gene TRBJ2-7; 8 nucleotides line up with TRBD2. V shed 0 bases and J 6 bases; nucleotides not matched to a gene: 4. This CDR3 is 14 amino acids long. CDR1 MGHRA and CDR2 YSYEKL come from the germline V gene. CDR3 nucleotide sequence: TGCGCCAGCAGCCAAGACGGGAGGGCCCTCGAGCAGTACTTC. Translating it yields CASSQDGRALEQYF.

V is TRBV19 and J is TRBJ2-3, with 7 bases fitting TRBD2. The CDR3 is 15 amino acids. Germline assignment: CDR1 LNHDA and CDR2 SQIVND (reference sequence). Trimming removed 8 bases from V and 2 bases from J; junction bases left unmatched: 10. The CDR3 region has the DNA TGTGCCAGTGGTGGAGCGGGGACCTACACAGATACGCAGTATTTT. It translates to CASGGAGTYTDTQYF.

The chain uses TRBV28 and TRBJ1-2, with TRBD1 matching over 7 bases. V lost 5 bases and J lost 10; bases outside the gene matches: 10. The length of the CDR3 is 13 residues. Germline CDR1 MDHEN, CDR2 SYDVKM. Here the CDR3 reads CASSQETGRTYTF. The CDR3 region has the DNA TGTGCCAGCAGTCAAGAGACAGGGAGAACCTACACCTTC.

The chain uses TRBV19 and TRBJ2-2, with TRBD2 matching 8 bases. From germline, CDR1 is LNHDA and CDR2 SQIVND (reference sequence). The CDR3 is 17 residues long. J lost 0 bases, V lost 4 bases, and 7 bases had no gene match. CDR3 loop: CASSTSGGRANTGELFF. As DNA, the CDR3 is TGTGCCAGTAGTACAAGCGGGGGTAGGGCGAACACCGGGGAGCTGTTTTTT.

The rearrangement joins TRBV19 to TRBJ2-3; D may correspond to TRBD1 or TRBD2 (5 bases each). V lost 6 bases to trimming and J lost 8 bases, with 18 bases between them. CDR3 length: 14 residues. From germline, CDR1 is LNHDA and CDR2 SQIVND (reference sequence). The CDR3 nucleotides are TGTGCCAGTAGCACCTCGAGGGGCAGAGGTACGCAGTATTTT. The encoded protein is CASSTSRGRGTQYF.

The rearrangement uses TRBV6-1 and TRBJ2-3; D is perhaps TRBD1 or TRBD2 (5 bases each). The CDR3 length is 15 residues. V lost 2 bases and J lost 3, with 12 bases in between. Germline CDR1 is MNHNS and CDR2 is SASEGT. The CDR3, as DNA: TGTGCCAGCAGTGAACAGGGACGGAGGACAGATACGCAGTATTTT. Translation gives CASSEQGRRTDTQYF.

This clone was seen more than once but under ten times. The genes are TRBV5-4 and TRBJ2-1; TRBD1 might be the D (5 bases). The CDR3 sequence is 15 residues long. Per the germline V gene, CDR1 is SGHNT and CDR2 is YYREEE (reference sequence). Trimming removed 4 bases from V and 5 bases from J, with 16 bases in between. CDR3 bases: TGTGCCAGCAGCCGAGGACACTCGAGCGACAATGAGCAGTTCTTC. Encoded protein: CASSRGHSSDNEQFF.